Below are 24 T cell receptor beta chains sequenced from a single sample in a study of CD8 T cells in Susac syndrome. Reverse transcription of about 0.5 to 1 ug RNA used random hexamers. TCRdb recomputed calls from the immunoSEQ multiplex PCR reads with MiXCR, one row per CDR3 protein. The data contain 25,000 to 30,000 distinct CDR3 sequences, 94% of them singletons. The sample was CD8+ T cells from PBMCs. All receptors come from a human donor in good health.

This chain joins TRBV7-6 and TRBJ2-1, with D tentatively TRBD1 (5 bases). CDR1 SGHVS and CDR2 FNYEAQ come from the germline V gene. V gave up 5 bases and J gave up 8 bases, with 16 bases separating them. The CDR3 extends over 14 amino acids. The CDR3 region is CASSRRTSGDEQFF. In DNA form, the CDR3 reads TGTGCCAGCAGCAGACGGACATCTGGGGATGAGCAGTTCTTC.

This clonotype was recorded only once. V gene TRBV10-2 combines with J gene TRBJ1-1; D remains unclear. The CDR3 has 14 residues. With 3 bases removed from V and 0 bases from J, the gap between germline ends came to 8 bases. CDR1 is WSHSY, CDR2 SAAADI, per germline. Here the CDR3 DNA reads TGCGCCAGCAGTGAACCGCACATGAACACTGAAGCTTTCTTT. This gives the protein CASSEPHMNTEAFF.

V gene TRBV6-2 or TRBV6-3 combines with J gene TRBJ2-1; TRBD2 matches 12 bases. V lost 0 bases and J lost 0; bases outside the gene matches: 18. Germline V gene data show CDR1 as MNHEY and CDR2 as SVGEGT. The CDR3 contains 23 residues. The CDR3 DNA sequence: TGTGCCAGCAGTTACTCCGAGAAATCTGGACTAGCGGGGACCGCTTTCTCCTACAATGAGCAGTTCTTC. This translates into CASSYSEKSGLAGTAFSYNEQFF.

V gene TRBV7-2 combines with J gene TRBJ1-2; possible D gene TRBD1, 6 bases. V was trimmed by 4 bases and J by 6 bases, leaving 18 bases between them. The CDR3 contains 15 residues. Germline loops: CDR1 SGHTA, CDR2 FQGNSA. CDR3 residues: CASSSPGRRGDGYTF. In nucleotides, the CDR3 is TGTGCCAGCAGCTCCCCAGGGCGCAGGGGAGATGGCTACACCTTC.

CDR3 loop: CASYDREAFF. The CDR3 nucleotides are TGTGCCTCCTACGACAGGGAAGCTTTCTTT. The chain carries TRBV2 and TRBJ1-1; perhaps TRBD1 as D (6 bases). The CDR3 contains 10 residues. CDR1 is SNHLY and CDR2 is FYNNEI in the germline V gene. Trimming shortened V by 11 bases and J by 8 bases, and 12 bases separated the two germline ends.

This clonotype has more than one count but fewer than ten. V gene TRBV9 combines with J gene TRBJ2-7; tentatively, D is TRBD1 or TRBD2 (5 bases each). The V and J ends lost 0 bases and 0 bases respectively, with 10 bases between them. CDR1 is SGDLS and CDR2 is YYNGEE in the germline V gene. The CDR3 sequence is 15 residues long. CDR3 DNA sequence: TGTGCCAGCAGCGTAGGGGCAGGGAGCTCCTACGAGCAGTACTTC. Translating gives CASSVGAGSSYEQYF.

The CDR3 loop reads CASSYAQGGDTEAFF. DNA of the CDR3: TGTGCCAGCAGTTACGCCCAGGGGGGGGACACTGAAGCTTTCTTT. This rearrangement joins TRBV6-6 to TRBJ1-1; 7 bases map to TRBD1. CDR3 length equals 15 residues. The germline gives CDR1 MNHNY, CDR2 SVGAGI (reference sequence). V lost 2 bases, J lost 3 bases, and 6 bases stayed unmatched.

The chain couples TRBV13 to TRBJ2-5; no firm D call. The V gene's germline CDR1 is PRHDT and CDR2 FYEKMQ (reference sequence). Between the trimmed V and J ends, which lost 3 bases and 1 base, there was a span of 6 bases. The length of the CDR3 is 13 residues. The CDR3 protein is CASSFGSQETQYF. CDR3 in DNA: TGTGCCAGCAGCTTTGGAAGCCAAGAGACCCAGTACTTC.

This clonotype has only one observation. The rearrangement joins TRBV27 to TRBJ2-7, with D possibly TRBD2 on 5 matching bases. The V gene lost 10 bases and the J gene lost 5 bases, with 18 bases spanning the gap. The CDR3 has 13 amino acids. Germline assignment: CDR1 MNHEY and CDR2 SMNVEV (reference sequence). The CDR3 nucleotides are TGTGCCACTAAGAGGGCAGGAATCAACGAGCAGTACTTC. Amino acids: CATKRAGINEQYF.

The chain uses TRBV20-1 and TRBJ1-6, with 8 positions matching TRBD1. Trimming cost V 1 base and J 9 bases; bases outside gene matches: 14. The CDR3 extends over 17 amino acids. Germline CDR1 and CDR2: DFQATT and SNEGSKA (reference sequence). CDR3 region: CSARGDRGQGVRSPLHF. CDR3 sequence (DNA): TGCAGTGCTAGAGGTGACCGCGGACAGGGCGTGCGTTCACCCCTCCACTTT.

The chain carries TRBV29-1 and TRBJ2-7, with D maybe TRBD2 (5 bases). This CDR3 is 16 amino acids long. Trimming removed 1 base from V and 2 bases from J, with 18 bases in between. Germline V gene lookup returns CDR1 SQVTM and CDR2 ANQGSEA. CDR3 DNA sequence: TGCAGCGTTGAAGTCTTGGGGAGTTCGACCACCTACGAGCAGTACTTC. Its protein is CSVEVLGSSTTYEQYF.

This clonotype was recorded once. The CDR3 loop reads CASSTYRNEQFF. The CDR3 nucleotides read TGTGCCAGCAGCACCTACCGTAATGAGCAGTTCTTC. V and J are TRBV14 and TRBJ2-1; D remains unclear. Deletions cut 5 bases from V and 7 bases from J, with 9 bases between. The germline V gene has CDR1 SGHDN and CDR2 FVKESK. The CDR3 contains 12 residues.

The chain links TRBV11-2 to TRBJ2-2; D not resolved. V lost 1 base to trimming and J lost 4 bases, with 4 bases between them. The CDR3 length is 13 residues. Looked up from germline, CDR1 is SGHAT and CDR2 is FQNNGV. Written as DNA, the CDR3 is TGTGCCAGCAGCTTAGTACTCACCGGGGAGCTGTTTTTT. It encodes CASSLVLTGELFF.

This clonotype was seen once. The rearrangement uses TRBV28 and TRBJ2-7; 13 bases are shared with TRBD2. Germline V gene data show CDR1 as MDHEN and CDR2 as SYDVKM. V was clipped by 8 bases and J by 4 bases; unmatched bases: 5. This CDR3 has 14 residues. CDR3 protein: CASLTSGGGYEQYF. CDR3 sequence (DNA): TGTGCCAGCTTAACTAGCGGGGGGGGGTACGAGCAGTACTTC.

The CDR3 DNA is TGTGCCAGCAGTTCCCCCAGGGACAACACTGAAGCTTTCTTT. Its protein product is CASSSPRDNTEAFF. J is TRBJ1-1 and V is TRBV6-2 or TRBV6-3, with D perhaps matching TRBD1 (5 bases). V was shortened by 4 bases and J by 2 bases, with 11 bases between the two germline ends. Germline V gene lookup returns CDR1 MNHEY and CDR2 SVGEGT. The CDR3 totals 14 residues.

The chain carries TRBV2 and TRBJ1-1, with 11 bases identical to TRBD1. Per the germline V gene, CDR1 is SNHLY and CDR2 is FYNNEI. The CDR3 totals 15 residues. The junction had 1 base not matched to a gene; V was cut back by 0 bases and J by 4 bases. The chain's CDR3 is CASSEAGTGGTEAFF. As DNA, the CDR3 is TGTGCCAGCAGTGAAGCGGGGACAGGGGGCACTGAAGCTTTCTTT.

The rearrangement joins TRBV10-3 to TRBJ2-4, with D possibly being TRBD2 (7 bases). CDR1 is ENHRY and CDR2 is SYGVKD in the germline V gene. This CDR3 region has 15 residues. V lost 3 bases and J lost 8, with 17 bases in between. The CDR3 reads CAISDSGGGGDIQYF. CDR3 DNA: TGTGCCATCAGTGACTCGGGGGGCGGGGGAGACATTCAGTACTTC.

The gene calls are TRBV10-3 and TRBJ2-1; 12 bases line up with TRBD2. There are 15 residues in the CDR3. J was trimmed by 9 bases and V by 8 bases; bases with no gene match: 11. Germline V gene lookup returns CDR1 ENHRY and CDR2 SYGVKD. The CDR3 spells CAIAPSSGGVGEQFF. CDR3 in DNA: TGTGCCATCGCCCCCTCTAGCGGGGGGGTTGGTGAGCAGTTCTTC.

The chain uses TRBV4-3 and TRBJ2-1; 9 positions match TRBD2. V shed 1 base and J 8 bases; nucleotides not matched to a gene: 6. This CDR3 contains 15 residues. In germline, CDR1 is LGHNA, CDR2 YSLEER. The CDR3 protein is CASSQGLAGSDEQFF. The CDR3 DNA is TGCGCCAGCAGCCAAGGTCTAGCGGGGTCGGATGAGCAGTTCTTC.

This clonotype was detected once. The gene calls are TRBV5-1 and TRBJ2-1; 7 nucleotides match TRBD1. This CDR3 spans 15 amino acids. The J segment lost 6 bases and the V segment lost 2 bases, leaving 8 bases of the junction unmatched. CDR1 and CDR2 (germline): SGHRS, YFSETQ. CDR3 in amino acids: CASSFDRVPSNEQFF. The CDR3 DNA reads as TGCGCCAGCAGCTTCGACAGGGTCCCCTCCAATGAGCAGTTCTTC.

The CDR3 bases are TGTGCCAGCAAAGGGACCCTCGGAACCGACGAGCAGTACTTC. Translation: CASKGTLGTDEQYF. The rearrangement joins TRBV6-1 to TRBJ2-7, with D perhaps being TRBD1 or TRBD2 (5 bases each). This CDR3 comprises 14 residues. Per the germline V gene, CDR1 is MNHNS and CDR2 is SASEGT. V lost 7 bases and J lost 5, with 18 bases in between.

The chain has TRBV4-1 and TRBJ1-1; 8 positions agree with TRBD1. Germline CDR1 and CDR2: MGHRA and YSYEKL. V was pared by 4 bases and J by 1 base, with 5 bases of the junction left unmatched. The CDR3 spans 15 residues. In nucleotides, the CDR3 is TGCGCCAGCAGCCCTTGGACAGGGCAGAACACTGAAGCTTTCTTT. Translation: CASSPWTGQNTEAFF.

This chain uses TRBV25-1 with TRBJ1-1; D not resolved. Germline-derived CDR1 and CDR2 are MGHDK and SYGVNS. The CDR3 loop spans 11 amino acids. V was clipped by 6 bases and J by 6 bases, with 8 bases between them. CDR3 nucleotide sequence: TGTGCCAGCAGAACGGGAGCTGAAGCTTTCTTT. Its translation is CASRTGAEAFF.

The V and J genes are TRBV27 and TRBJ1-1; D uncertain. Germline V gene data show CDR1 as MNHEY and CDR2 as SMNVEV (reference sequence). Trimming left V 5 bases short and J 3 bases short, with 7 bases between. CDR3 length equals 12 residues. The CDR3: CASSPGYTEAFF. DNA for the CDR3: TGTGCCAGCAGTCCGGGCTACACTGAAGCTTTCTTT.